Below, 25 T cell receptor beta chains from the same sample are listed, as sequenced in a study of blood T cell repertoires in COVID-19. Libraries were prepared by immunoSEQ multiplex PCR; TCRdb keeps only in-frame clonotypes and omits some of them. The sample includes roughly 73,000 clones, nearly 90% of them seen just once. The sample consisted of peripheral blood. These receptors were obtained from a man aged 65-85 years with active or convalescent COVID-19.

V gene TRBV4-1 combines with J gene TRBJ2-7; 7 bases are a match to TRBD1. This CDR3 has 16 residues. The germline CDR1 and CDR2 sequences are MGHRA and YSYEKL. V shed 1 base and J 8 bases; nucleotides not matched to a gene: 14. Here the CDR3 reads CASSQARTGISLKQYF. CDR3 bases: TGCGCCAGCAGCCAAGCAAGGACAGGTATCTCCTTAAAGCAGTACTTC.

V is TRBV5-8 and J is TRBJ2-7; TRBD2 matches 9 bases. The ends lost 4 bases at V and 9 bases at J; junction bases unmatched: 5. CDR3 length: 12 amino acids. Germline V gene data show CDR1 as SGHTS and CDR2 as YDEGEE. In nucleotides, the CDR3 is TGTGCCAGCAGCGCAAGACTAGCGGTGCAGTACTTC. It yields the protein CASSARLAVQYF.

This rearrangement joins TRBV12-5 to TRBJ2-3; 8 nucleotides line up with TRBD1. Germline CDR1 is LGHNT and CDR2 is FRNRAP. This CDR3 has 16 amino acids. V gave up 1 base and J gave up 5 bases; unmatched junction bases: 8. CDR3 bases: TGTGCTAGTGGTTTGGCGACAGGGGCGGAGGTAGATACGCAGTATTTT. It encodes CASGLATGAEVDTQYF.

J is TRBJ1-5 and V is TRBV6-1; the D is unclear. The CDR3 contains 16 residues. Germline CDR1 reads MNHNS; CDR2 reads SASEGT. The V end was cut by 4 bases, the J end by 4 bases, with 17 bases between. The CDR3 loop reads CASSGHSPFPNQPQHF. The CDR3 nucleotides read TGTGCCAGCAGTGGACACAGTCCCTTTCCAAATCAGCCCCAGCATTTT.

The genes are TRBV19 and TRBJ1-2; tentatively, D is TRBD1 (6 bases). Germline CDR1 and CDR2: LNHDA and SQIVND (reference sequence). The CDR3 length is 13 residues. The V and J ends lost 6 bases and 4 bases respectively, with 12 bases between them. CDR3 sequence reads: CASRRKGVYGYTF. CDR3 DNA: TGTGCCAGTAGAAGGAAGGGGGTCTATGGCTACACCTTC.

The CDR3 reads CASNVGQGREKLFF. CDR3 coding DNA: TGTGCCAGCAATGTGGGACAGGGTCGGGAAAAACTGTTTTTT. J is TRBJ1-4 and V is TRBV6-5; 9 nucleotides line up with TRBD1. The CDR3 loop spans 14 amino acids. CDR1 and CDR2 from the germline V gene are MNHEY and SVGAGI. The trim removed 7 bases at V and 8 bases at J, leaving 8 bases unmatched.

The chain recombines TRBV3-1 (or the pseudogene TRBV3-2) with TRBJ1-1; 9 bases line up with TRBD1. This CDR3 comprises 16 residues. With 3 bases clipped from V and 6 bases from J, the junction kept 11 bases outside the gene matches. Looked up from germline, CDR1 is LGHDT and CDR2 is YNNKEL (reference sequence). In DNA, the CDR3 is TGTGCCAGCAGCCAGCTTGCCGGGACAGGGAGGGCTGAAGCTTTCTTT. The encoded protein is CASSQLAGTGRAEAFF.

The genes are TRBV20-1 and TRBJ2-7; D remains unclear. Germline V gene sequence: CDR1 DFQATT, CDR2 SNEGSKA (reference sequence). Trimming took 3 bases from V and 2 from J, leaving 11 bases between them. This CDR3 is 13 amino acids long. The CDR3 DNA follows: TGCAGTGCTAGTAGATGGGCCCCCTACGAGCAGTACTTC. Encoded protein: CSASRWAPYEQYF.

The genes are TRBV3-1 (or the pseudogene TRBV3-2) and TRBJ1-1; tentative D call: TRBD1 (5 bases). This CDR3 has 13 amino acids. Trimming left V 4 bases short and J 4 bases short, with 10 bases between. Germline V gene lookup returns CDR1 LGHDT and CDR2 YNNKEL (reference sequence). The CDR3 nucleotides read TGTGCCAGCAGCCCAGGGCCCCTCACTGAAGCTTTCTTT. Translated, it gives CASSPGPLTEAFF.

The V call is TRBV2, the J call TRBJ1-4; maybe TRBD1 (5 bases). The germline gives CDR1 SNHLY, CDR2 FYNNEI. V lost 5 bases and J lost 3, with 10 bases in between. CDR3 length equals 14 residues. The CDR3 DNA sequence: TGTGCCAGCAGTCCGGGAGGGGCTAATGAAAAACTGTTTTTT. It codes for CASSPGGANEKLFF.

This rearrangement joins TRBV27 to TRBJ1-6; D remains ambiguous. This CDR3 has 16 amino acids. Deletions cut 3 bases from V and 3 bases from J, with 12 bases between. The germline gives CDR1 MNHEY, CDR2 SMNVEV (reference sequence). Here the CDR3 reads CASSFKTAGYNSPLHF. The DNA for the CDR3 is TGTGCCAGCAGTTTCAAAACTGCCGGCTATAATTCACCCCTCCACTTT.

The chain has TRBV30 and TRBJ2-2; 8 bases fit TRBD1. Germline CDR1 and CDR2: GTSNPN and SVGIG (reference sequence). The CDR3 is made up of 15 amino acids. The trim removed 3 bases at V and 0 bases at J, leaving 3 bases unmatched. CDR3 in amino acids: CAWRWTGTNTGELFF. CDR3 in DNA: TGTGCCTGGAGATGGACAGGGACGAACACCGGGGAGCTGTTTTTT.

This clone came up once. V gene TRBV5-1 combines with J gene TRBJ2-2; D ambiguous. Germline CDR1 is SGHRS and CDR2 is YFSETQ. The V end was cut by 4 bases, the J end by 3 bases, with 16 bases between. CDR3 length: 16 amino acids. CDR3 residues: CASSTAASPDTGELFF. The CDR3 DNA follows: TGCGCCAGCAGCACAGCAGCCTCCCCCGACACCGGGGAGCTGTTTTTT.

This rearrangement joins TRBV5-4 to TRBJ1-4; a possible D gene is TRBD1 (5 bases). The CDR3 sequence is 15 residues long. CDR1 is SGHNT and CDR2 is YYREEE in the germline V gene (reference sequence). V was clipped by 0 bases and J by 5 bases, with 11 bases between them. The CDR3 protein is CASSLGGRANEKLFF. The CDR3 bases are TGTGCCAGCAGCTTGGGGGGCAGGGCGAATGAAAAACTGTTTTTT.

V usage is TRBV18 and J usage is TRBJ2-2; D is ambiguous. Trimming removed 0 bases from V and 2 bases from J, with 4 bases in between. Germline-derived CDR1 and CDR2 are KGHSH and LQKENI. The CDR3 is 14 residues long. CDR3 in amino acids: CASSPPPNTGELFF. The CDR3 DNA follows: TGTGCCAGCTCACCACCTCCTAACACCGGGGAGCTGTTTTTT.

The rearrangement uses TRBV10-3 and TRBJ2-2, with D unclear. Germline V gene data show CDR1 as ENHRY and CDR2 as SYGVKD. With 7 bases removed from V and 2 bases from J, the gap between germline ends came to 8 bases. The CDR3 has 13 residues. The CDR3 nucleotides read TGTGCCATCACGCCAGGAAACACCGGGGAGCTGTTTTTT. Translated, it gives CAITPGNTGELFF.

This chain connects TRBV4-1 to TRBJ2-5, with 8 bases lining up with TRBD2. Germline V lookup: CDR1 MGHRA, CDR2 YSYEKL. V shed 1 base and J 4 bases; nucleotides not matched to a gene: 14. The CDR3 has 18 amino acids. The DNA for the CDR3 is TGCGCCAGCAGCCAAGCCGTTCAGAGCGGGGGCTTCCCAGAGACCCAGTACTTC. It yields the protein CASSQAVQSGGFPETQYF.

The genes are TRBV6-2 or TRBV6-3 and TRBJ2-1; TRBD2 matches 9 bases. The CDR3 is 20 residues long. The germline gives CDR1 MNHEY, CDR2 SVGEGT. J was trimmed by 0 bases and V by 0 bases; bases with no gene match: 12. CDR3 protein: CASSYSTGLASVSSYNEQFF. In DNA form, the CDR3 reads TGTGCCAGCAGTTACTCGACCGGACTAGCGTCGGTCAGCTCCTACAATGAGCAGTTCTTC.

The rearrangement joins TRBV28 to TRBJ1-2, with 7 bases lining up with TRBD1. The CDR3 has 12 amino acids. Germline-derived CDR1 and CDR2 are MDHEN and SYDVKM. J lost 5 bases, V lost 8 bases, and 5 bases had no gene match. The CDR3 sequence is CASLRDSYGYTF. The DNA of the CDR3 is TGTGCCAGCCTCCGGGACAGTTATGGCTACACCTTC.

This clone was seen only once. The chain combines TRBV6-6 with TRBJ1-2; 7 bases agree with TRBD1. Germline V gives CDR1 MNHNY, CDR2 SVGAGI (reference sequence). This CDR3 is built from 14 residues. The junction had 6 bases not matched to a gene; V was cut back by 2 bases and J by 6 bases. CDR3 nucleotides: TGTGCCAGCAGTTACCCGGGACAGAGGGATGGCTACACCTTC. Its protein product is CASSYPGQRDGYTF.

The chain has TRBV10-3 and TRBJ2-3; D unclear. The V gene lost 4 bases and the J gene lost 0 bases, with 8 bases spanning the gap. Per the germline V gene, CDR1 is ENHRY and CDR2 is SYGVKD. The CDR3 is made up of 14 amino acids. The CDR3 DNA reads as TGTGCCATCAGTGGTGAGCCTAGCACAGATACGCAGTATTTT. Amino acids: CAISGEPSTDTQYF.

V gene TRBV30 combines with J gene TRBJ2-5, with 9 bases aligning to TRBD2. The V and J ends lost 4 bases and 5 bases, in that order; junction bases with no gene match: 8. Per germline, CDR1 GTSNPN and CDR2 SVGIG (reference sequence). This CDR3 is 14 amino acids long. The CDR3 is CAWKRGLAGETQYF. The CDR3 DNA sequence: TGTGCCTGGAAAAGGGGACTAGCCGGGGAGACCCAGTACTTC.

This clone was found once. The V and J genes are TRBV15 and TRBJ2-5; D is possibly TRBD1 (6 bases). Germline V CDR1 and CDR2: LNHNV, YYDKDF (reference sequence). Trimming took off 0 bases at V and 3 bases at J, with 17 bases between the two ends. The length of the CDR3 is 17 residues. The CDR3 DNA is TGTGCCACCAGCAGAGATAGCCCGACAGGACGGGAAGAGACCCAGTACTTC. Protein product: CATSRDSPTGREETQYF.

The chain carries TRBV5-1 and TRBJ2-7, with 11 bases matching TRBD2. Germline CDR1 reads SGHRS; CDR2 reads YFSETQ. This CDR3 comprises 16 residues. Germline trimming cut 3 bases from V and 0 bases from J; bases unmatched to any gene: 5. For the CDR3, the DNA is TGCGCCAGCAGCTCAAGACTAGCGGGGCACTCCTACGAGCAGTACTTC. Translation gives CASSSRLAGHSYEQYF.

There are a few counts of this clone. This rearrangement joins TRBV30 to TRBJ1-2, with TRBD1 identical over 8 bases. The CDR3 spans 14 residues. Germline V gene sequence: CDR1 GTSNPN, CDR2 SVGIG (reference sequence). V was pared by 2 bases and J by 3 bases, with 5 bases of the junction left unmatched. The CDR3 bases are TGTGCCTGGAGTCCCTACAGGGGGGACTATGGCTACACCTTC. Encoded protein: CAWSPYRGDYGYTF. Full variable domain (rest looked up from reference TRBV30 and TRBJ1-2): SQTIHQWPATLVQPVGSPLSLECTVEGTSNPNLYWYRQAAGRGLQLLFYSVGIGQISSEVPQNLSASRPQDRQFILSSKKLLLSDSGFYLCAWSPYRGDYGYTFGSGTRLTVV.